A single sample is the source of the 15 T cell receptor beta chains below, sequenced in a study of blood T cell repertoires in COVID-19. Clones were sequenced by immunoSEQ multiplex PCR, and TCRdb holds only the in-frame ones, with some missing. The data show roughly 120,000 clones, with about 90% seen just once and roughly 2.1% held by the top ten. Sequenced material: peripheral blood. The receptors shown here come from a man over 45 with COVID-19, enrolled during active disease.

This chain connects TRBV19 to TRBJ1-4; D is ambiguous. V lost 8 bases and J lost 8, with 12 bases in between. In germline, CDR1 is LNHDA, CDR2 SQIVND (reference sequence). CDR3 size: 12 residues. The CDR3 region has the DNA TGTGCCAGTTCCTCGTCTGGCGAAAAACTGTTTTTT. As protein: CASSSSGEKLFF.

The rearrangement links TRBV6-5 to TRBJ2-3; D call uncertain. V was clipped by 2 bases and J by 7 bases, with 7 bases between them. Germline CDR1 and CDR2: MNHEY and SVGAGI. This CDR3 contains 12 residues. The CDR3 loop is CASSYTGYTQYF. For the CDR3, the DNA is TGTGCCAGCAGTTACACGGGTTATACGCAGTATTTT.

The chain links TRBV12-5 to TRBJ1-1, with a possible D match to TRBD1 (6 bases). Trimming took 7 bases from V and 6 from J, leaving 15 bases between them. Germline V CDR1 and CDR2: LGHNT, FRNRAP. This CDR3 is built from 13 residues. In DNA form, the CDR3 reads TGTGCTAGTGCCGTTCGGGGGGCGTCTGAAGCTTTCTTT. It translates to CASAVRGASEAFF.

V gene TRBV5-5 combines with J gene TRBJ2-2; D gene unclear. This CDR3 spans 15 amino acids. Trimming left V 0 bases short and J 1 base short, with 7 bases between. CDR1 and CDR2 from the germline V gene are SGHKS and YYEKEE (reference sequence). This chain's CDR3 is CASSLVLGNTGELFF. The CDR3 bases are TGTGCCAGCAGCTTGGTTCTAGGGAACACCGGGGAGCTGTTTTTT.

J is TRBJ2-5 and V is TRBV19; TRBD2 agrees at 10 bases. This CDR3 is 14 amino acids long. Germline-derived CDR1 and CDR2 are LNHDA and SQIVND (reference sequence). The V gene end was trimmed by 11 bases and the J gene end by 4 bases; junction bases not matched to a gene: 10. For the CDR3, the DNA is TGTGCCGCCCGAGGGACTAGCGAGTCAGAGACCCAGTACTTC. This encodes CAARGTSESETQYF.

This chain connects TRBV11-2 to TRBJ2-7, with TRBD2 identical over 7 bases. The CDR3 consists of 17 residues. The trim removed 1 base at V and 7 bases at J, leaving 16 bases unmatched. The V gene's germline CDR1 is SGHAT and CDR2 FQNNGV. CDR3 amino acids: CASSLGDWGGSKEEQYV. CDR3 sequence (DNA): TGTGCCAGCAGCTTAGGGGACTGGGGCGGGAGTAAAGAGGAGCAGTACGTC.

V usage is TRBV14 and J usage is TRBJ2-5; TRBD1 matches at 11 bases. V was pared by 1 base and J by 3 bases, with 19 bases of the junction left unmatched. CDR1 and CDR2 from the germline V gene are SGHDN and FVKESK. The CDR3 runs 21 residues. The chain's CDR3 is CASSQALGRYSDRGREETQYF. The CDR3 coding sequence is TGTGCCAGCAGCCAAGCTCTCGGGAGGTATTCGGACAGGGGGCGTGAAGAGACCCAGTACTTC.

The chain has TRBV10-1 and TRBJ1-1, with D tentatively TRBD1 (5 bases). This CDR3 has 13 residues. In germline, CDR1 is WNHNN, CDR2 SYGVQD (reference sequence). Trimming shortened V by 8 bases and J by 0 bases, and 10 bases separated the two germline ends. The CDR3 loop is CASSRQMNTEAFF. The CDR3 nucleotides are TGCGCCAGCTCCAGACAGATGAACACTGAAGCTTTCTTT.

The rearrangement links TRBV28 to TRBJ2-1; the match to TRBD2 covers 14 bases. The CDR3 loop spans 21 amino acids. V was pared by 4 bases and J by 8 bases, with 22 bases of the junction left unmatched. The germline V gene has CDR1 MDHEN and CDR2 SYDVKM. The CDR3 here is CASSSNLRDRGTSGSVDEQFF. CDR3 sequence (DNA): TGTGCCAGCAGTTCCAACCTCCGGGACAGGGGGACTAGCGGGAGCGTCGATGAGCAGTTCTTC. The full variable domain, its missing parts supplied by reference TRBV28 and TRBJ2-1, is DVKVTQSSRYLVKRTGEKVFLECVQDMDHENMFWYRQDPGLGLRLIYFSYDVKMKEKGDIPEGYSVSREKKERFSLILESASTNQTSMYLCASSSNLRDRGTSGSVDEQFFGPGTRLTVL.

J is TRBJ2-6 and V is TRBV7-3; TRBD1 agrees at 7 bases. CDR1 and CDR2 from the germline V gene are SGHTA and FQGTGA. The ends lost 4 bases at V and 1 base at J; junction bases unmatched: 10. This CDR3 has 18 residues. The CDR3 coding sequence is TGTGCCAGCAGCTATACCGGGACAGCCTCTTCTGGGGCCAACGTCCTGACTTTC. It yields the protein CASSYTGTASSGANVLTF.

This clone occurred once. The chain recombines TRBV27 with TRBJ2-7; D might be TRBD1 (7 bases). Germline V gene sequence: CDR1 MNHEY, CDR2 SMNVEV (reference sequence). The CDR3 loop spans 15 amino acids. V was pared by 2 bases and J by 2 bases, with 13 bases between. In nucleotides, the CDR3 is TGTGCCAGCAGTTTAAGGGCAGGGGGGACCTACGAGCAGTACTTC. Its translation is CASSLRAGGTYEQYF.

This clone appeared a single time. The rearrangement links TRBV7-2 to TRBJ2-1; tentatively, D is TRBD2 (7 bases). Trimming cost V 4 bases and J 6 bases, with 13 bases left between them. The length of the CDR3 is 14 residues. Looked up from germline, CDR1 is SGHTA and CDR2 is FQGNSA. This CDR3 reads CASSSQRDINEQFF. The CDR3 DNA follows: TGTGCCAGCAGCTCCCAGCGGGACATCAATGAGCAGTTCTTC. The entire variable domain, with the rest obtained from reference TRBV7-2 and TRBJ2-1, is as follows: GAGVSQSPSNKVTEKGKDVELRCDPISGHTALYWYRQSLGQGLEFLIYFQGNSAPDKSGLPSDRFSAERTGGSVSTLTIQRTQQEDSAVYLCASSSQRDINEQFFGPGTRLTVL.

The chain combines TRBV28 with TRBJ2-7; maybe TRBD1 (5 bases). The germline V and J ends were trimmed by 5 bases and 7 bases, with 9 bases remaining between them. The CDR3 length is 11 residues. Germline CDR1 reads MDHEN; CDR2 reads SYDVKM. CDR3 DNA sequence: TGTGCCAGCAGTCCCCAGGGAGAGCAGTACTTC. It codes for CASSPQGEQYF.

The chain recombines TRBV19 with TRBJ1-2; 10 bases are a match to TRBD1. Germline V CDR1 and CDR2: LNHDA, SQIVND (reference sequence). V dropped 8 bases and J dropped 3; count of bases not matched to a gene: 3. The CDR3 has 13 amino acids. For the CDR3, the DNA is TGTGCCAGTGTCGGACAGGGGGACTATGGCTACACCTTC. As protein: CASVGQGDYGYTF.

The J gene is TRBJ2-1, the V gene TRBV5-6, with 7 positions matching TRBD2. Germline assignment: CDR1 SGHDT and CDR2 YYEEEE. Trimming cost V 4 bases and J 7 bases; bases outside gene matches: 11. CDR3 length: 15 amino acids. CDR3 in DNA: TGTGCCAGCAGCCCCCAGGGTTGGGGGGGGAATGAGCAGTTCTTC. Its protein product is CASSPQGWGGNEQFF.